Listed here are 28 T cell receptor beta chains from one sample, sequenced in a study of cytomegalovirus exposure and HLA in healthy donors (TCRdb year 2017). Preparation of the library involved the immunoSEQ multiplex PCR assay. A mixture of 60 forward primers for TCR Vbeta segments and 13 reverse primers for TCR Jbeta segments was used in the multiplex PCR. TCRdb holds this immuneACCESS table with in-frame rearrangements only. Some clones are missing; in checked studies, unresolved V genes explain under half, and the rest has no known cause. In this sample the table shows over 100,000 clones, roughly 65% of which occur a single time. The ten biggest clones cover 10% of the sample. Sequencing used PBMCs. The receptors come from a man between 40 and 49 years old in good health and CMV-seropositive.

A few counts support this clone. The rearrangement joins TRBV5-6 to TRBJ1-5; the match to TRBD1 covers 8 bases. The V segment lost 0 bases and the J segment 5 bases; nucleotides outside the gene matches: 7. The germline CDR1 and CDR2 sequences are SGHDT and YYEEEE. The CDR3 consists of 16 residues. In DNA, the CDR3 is TGTGCCAGCAGCTTGGCGGGACAGGAGTACGATCAGCCCCAGCATTTT. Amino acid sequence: CASSLAGQEYDQPQHF.

This chain's CDR3 is CASSPNRLPRYGYTF. CDR3 coding DNA: TGTGCCAGCAGTCCAAACAGGCTACCGCGCTATGGCTACACCTTC. The chain carries TRBV27 and TRBJ1-2; TRBD1 might be the D (5 bases). Trimming shortened V by 5 bases and J by 4 bases, and 17 bases separated the two germline ends. The CDR3 length is 15 residues. Germline lookup yields CDR1 MNHEY and CDR2 SMNVEV (reference sequence).

CDR3 DNA: TGTGCCAGCAGTATGCGACAGGGACGCAATGAAAAACTGTTTTTT. This sequence encodes CASSMRQGRNEKLFF. The genes are TRBV6-1 and TRBJ1-4, with 7 bases lining up with TRBD1. This CDR3 is built from 15 residues. With 5 bases clipped from V and 5 bases from J, the junction kept 8 bases outside the gene matches. Germline CDR1 MNHNS, CDR2 SASEGT.

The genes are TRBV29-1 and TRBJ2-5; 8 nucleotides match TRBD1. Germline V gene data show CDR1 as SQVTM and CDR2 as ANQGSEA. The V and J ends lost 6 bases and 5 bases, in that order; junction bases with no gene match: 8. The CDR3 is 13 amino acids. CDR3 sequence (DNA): TGCAGCGTGCGACTAGACAGGGGCGAGACCCAGTACTTC. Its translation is CSVRLDRGETQYF.

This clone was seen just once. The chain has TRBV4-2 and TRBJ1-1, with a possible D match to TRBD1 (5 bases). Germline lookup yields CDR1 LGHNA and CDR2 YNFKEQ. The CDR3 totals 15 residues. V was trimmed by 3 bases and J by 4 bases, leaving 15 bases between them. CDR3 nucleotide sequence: TGTGCCAGCAGCCACGTAACAGGCGGTAGCACTGAAGCTTTCTTT. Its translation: CASSHVTGGSTEAFF.

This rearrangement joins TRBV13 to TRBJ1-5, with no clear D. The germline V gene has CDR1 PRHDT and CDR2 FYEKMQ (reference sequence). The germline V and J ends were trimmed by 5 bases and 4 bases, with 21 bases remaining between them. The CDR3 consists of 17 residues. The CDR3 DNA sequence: TGTGCCAGCAGCCGCGGGCAGCTGGGGTCCACTAATCAGCCCCAGCATTTT. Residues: CASSRGQLGSTNQPQHF.

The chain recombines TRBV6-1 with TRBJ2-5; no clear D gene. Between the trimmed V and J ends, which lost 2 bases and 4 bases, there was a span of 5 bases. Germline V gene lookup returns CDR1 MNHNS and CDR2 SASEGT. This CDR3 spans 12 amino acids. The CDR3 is CASSERGETQYF. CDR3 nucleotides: TGTGCCAGCAGTGAAAGAGGAGAGACCCAGTACTTC.

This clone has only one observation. The CDR3: CASSLIPQGTGELFF. CDR3 coding DNA: TGTGCCAGCAGTTTAATTCCACAGGGCACCGGGGAGCTGTTTTTT. The rearrangement links TRBV2 to TRBJ2-2; D may be TRBD1 (6 bases). Trimming took off 5 bases at V and 4 bases at J, with 14 bases between the two ends. Germline CDR1 reads SNHLY; CDR2 reads FYNNEI. The CDR3 spans 15 residues.

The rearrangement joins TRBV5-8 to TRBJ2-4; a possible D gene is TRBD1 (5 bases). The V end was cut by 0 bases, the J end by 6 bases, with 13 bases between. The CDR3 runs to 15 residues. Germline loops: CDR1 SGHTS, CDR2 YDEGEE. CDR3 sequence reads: CASSLVPGASNIQYF. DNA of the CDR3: TGTGCCAGCAGCTTGGTCCCTGGGGCGTCAAACATTCAGTACTTC.

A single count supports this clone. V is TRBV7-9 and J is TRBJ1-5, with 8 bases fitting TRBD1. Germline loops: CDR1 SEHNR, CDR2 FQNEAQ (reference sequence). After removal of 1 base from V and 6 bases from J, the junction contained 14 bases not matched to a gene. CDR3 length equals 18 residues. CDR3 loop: CASSLELQGAKARQPQHF. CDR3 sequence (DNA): TGTGCCAGCAGCTTAGAACTCCAGGGGGCCAAGGCACGTCAGCCCCAGCATTTT.

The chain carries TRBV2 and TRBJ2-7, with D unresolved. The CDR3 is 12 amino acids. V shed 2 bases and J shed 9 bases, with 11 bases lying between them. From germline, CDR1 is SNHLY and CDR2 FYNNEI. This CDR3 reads CASSEMGSGQYF. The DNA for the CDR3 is TGTGCCAGCAGTGAAATGGGTTCGGGGCAGTACTTC.

CDR3 DNA: TGTGCCAGCAGCTTAATCCGGGAGTCTCGAGAGACCCAGTACTTC. The encoded protein is CASSLIRESRETQYF. V usage is TRBV13 and J usage is TRBJ2-5; tentatively, D is TRBD2 (6 bases). The germline gives CDR1 PRHDT, CDR2 FYEKMQ (reference sequence). The CDR3 sequence is 15 residues long. V was pared by 2 bases and J by 4 bases, with 14 bases between.

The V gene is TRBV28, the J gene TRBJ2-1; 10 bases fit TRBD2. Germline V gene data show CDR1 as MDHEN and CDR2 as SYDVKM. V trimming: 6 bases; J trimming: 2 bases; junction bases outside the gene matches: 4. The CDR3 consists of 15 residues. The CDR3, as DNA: TGTGCCAGCAGATCTAGCGGGAGTACCTACAATGAGCAGTTCTTC. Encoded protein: CASRSSGSTYNEQFF. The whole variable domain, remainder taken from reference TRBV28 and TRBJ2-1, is DVKVTQSSRYLVKRTGEKVFLECVQDMDHENMFWYRQDPGLGLRLIYFSYDVKMKEKGDIPEGYSVSREKKERFSLILESASTNQTSMYLCASRSSGSTYNEQFFGPGTRLTVL.

The CDR3 sequence: CASSLQGLNTEAFF. The CDR3 region has the DNA TGTGCCAGCAGTTTGCAGGGTTTGAACACTGAAGCTTTCTTT. The chain uses TRBV28 and TRBJ1-1; D is possibly TRBD1 (5 bases). The CDR3 consists of 14 residues. V was shortened by 3 bases and J by 0 bases, with 8 bases between the two germline ends. CDR1 and CDR2 (germline): MDHEN, SYDVKM.

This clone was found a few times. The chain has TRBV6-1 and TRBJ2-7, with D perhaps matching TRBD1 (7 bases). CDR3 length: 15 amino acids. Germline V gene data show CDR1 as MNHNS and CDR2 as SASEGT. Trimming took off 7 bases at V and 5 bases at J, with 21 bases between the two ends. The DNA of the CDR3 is TGTGCCAGCAATGGGCCCGGCAGGGGGGATAACGAGCAGTACTTC. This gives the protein CASNGPGRGDNEQYF.

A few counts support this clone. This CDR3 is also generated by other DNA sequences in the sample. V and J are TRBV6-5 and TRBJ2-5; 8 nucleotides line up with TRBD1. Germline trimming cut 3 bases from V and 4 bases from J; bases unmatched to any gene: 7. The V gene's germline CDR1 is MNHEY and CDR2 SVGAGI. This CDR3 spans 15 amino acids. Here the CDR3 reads CASSYLGQGAETQYF. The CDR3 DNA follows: TGTGCCAGCAGTTATCTAGGGCAGGGGGCAGAGACCCAGTACTTC.

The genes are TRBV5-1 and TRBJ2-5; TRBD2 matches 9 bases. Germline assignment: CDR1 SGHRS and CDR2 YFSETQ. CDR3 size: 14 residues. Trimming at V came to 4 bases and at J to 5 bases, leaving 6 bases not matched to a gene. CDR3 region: CASSAGTSSETQYF. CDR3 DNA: TGCGCCAGCAGCGCGGGGACTAGCAGTGAGACCCAGTACTTC.

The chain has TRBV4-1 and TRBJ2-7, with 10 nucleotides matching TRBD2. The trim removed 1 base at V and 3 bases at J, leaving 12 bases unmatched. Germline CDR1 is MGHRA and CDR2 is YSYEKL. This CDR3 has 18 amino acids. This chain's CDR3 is CASSQVVLAGGRHYEQYF. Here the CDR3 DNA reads TGCGCCAGCAGCCAAGTGGTATTAGCGGGGGGCCGCCACTACGAGCAGTACTTC.

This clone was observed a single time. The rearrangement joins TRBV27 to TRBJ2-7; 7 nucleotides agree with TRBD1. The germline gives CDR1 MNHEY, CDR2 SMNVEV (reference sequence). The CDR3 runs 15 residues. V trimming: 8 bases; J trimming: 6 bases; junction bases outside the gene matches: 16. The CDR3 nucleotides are TGTGCCAGCTCTATTGCAAGGGACAGCGCGGGCGAGCAGTACTTC. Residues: CASSIARDSAGEQYF.

The CDR3: CASSQGGTGVRELFF. CDR3 DNA: TGTGCCAGCAGCCAAGGTGGGACAGGGGTTCGGGAGCTGTTTTTT. This chain links TRBV4-2 with TRBJ2-2; 10 positions match TRBD1. This CDR3 has 15 amino acids. The trim removed 1 base at V and 9 bases at J, leaving 5 bases unmatched. Looked up from germline, CDR1 is LGHNA and CDR2 is YNFKEQ.

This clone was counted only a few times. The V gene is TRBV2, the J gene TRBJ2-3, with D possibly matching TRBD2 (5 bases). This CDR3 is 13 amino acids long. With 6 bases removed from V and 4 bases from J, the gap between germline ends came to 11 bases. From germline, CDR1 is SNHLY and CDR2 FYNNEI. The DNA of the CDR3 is TGTGCCAGCAGGCTGGACTTTGCAGATACGCAGTATTTT. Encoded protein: CASRLDFADTQYF.

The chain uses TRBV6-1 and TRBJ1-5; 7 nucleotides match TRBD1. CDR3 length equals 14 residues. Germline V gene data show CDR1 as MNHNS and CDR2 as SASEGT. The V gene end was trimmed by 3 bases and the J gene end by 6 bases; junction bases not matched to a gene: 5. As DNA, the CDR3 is TGTGCCAGCAGTGACTCGGCAGGGGGTCAGCCCCAGCATTTT. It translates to CASSDSAGGQPQHF.

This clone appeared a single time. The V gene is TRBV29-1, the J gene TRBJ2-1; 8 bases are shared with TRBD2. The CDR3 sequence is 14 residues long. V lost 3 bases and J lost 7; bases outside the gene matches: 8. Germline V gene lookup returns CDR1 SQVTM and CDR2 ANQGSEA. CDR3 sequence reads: CSVESFGRVNEQFF. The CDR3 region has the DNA TGCAGCGTTGAGTCCTTCGGGAGGGTGAATGAGCAGTTCTTC.

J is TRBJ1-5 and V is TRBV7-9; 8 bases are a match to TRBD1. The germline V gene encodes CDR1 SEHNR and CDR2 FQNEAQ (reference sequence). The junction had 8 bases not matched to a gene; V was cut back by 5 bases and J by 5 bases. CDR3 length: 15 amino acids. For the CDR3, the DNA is TGTGCCAGCAGCGGCGGAGACAGGGGTCATCAGCCCCAGCATTTT. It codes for CASSGGDRGHQPQHF.

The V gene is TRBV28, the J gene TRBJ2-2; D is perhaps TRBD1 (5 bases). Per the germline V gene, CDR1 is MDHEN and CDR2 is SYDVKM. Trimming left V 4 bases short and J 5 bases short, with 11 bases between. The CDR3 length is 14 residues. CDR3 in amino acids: CASSSGQRTGELFF. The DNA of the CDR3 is TGTGCCAGCAGTTCCGGACAAAGGACCGGGGAGCTGTTTTTT.

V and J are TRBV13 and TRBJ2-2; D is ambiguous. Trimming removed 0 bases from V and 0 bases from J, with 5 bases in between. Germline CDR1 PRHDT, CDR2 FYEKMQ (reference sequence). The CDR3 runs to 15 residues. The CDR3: CASSLGQANTGELFF. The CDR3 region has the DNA TGTGCCAGCAGCTTAGGCCAGGCGAACACCGGGGAGCTGTTTTTT.

CDR3 in amino acids: CAWTGQVNQPQHF. DNA for the CDR3: TGTGCCTGGACCGGACAGGTAAATCAGCCCCAGCATTTT. V usage is TRBV30 and J usage is TRBJ1-5; 7 bases align to TRBD1. V shed 4 bases, J shed 4 bases, and the junction held 4 bases outside the gene matches. Germline V lookup: CDR1 GTSNPN, CDR2 SVGIG (reference sequence). The CDR3 is made up of 13 amino acids.

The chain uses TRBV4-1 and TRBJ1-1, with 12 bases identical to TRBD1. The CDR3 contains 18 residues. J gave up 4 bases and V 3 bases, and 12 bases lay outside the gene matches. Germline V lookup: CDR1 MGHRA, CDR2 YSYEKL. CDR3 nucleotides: TGCGCCAGCAGCCAGGGCCAAGGGACAGGGGGCTGGGGCACTGAAGCTTTCTTT. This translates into CASSQGQGTGGWGTEAFF.